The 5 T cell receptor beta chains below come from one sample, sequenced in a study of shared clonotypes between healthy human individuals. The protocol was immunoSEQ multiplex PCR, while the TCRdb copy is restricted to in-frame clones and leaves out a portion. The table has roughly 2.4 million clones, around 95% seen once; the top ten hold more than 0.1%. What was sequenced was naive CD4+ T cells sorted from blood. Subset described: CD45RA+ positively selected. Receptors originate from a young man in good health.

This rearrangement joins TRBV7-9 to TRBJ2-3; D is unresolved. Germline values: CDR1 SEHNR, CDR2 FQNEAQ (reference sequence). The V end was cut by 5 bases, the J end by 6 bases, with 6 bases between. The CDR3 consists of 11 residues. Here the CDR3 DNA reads TGTGCCAGCAGCGTCGGGGATACGCAGTATTTT. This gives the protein CASSVGDTQYF.

The CDR3 reads CASSVTSGIYEQFF. The CDR3 coding sequence is TGCGCCAGCAGCGTTACTAGCGGGATCTATGAGCAGTTCTTC. The chain carries TRBV5-1 and TRBJ2-1; 10 bases agree with TRBD2. The trim removed 4 bases at V and 8 bases at J, leaving 6 bases unmatched. The length of the CDR3 is 14 residues. Germline values: CDR1 SGHRS, CDR2 YFSETQ.

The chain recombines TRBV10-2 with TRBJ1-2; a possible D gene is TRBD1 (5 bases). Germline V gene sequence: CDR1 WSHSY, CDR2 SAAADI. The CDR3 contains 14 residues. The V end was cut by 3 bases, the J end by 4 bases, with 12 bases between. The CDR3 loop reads CASSDGPGPYGYTF. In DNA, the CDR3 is TGCGCCAGCAGTGATGGACCGGGGCCCTATGGCTACACCTTC.

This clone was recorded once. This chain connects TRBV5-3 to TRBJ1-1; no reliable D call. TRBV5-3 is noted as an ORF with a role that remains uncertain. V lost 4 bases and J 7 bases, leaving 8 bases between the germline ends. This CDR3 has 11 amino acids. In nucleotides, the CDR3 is TGTGCCAGAAGCCAGAAGGGTGAAGCTTTCTTT. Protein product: CARSQKGEAFF.

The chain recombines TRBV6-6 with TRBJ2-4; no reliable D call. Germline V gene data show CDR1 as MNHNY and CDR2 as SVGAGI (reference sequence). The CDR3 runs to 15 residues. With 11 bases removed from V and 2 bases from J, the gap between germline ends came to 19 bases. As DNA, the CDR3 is TGTGCCGTACACTGGGAAGAAGTCACCAAAAACATTCAGTACTTC. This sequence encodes CAVHWEEVTKNIQYF.